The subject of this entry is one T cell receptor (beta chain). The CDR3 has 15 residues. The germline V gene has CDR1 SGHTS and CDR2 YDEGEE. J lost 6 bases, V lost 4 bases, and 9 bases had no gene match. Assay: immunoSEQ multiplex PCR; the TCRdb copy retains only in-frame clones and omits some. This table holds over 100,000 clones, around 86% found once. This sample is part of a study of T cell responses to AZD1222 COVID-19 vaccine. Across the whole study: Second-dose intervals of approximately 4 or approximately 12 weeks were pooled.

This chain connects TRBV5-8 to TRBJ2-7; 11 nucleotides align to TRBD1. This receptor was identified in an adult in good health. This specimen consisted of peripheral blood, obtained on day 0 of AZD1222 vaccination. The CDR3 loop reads CASSTPGQGVSEQYF. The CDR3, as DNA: TGTGCCAGCAGCACCCCGGGACAGGGGGTTAGCGAGCAGTACTTC.